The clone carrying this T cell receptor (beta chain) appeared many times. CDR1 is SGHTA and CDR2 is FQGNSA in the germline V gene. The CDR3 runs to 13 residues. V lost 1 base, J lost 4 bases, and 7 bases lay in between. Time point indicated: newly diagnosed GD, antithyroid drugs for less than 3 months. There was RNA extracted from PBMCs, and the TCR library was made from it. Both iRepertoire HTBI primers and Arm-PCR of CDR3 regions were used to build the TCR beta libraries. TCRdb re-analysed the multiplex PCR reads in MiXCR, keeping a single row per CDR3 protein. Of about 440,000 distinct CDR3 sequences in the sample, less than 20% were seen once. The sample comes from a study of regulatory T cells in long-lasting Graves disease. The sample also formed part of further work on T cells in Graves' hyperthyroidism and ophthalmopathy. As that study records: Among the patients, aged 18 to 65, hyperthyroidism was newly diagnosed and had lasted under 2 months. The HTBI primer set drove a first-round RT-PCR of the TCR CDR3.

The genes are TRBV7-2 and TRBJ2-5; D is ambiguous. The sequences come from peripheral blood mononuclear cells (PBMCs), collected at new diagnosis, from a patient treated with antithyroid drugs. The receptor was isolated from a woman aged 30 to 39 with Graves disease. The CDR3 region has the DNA TGTGCCAGCAGCTTAGTCGCAAGAGAGACCCAGTACTTC. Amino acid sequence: CASSLVARETQYF.